This paragraph covers one TCR beta chain sequence. Its target is not known. PCR was performed using 60 Vbeta and 13 Jbeta primers. The assay was immunoSEQ multiplex PCR, and TCRdb's table has in-frame clones only and misses some. The sample records about 72,000 clones, 82% being singletons. The record originates from a study of cytomegalovirus exposure and HLA in healthy donors. General study results and limits: A later analysis reportedly found fewer N-insertions in an Asian-associated ancestry cluster than the roughly 670-donor mean. The study designated fewer than 200 TCR beta chains cytomegalovirus-associated. Earlier analysis yielded a pattern in which most TCR beta V segments were productive about 87% or about 30% of the time. A link between a missense DCLRE1C variant and TCR beta V- and J-gene trimming emerged from a later analysis.

The CDR3 loop spans 13 amino acids. V was cut by 8 bases and J by 2 bases, with 12 bases left in between. The germline CDR1 and CDR2 sequences are MDHEN and SYDVKM. Sequenced material: PBMCs. This rearrangement joins TRBV28 to TRBJ1-2; D unclear. This clonotype was obtained from a man aged 18 to 30 in good health and CMV-seronegative. The CDR3 protein is CASRTGGNYGYTF. The CDR3 DNA sequence: TGTGCCAGCCGTACGGGAGGGAACTATGGCTACACCTTC.